This TCR beta chain comes out of a study of control samples from healthy donors and cancer patients. TCRdb's copy holds only in-frame clones and misses some; the assay was immunoSEQ multiplex PCR. The table records under 200,000 clones, roughly 89% of them present only once. Trimming stripped 5 bases from V and 4 bases from J, with 8 bases between. CDR3 length: 12 residues. The germline gives CDR1 SEHNR, CDR2 FQNEAQ (reference sequence). The V call is TRBV7-9, the J call TRBJ1-2; no clear D. The TCR was taken from a woman younger than 45 in good health. The sample taken for sequencing was blood. DNA of the CDR3: TGTGCCAGCAGCGACGGGCCCTATGGCTACACCTTC. This encodes CASSDGPYGYTF.